The 18 T cell receptor beta chains listed next were all sequenced from one sample in a study of shared clonotypes between healthy human individuals. The assay was immunoSEQ multiplex PCR, and TCRdb's table has in-frame clones only and misses some. There are about 79,000 clones in the sample; 60% to 70% occur only once, and just over 50% lies in the top ten. Sequenced: memory CD8+ T cells sorted from blood. Specified subset: CD45RO+ cells pooled with CCR7-negative TemRA cells. All receptors come from a man between 25 and 39 years old in good health.

The DNA of the CDR3 is TGTGCCAGCAGTGAAGTGTCGGGAGGCACAGATACGCAGTATTTT. Translating it yields CASSEVSGGTDTQYF. V is TRBV6-1 and J is TRBJ2-3, with a weak D call TRBD2 (6 bases). Germline V gene lookup returns CDR1 MNHNS and CDR2 SASEGT. This CDR3 comprises 15 residues. The V end was cut by 1 base, the J end by 1 base, with 9 bases between.

The rearrangement uses TRBV11-2 and TRBJ2-1, with D possibly matching TRBD2 (6 bases). Trimming left V 4 bases short and J 3 bases short, with 22 bases between. This CDR3 has 18 residues. The germline gives CDR1 SGHAT, CDR2 FQNNGV. The CDR3 is CASSWPASSAPGYNEQFF. In nucleotides, the CDR3 is TGTGCCAGCAGCTGGCCTGCGTCTAGCGCCCCGGGCTACAATGAGCAGTTCTTC.

This clone was counted between two and nine times. The V gene is TRBV6-1, the J gene TRBJ1-5; 7 positions match TRBD1. The V segment lost 7 bases and the J segment 5 bases; nucleotides outside the gene matches: 11. Germline CDR1 is MNHNS and CDR2 is SASEGT. The length of the CDR3 is 15 residues. The CDR3 nucleotides are TGTGCCAGCAATAACAGGGGCGCTGAGGATCAGCCCCAGCATTTT. Translating it yields CASNNRGAEDQPQHF.

This clone has at least ten counts. The chain links TRBV19 to TRBJ1-5; D remains unclear. Germline CDR1 LNHDA, CDR2 SQIVND (reference sequence). The CDR3 consists of 14 residues. V lost 7 bases, J lost 0 bases, and 10 bases lay in between. The CDR3 region has the DNA TGTGCCAGTACGGCGCCCTATAGCAATCAGCCCCAGCATTTT. Translation gives CASTAPYSNQPQHF.

The chain joins TRBV11-2 to TRBJ2-2, with 8 bases fitting TRBD1. V lost 0 bases and J lost 8; bases outside the gene matches: 2. CDR1 is SGHAT, CDR2 FQNNGV, per germline. The CDR3 spans 14 residues. The CDR3 loop reads CASSLDGTGGELFF. The CDR3 DNA reads TGTGCCAGCAGCTTAGACGGGACAGGTGGGGAGCTGTTTTTT.

This clone has ten or more counts. The chain links TRBV11-1 to TRBJ2-1, with TRBD2 matching over 7 bases. The CDR3 spans 14 residues. V trimming: 3 bases; J trimming: 4 bases; junction bases outside the gene matches: 3. Germline V gene lookup returns CDR1 SGHAT and CDR2 FQDESV (reference sequence). The CDR3 DNA follows: TGTGCCAGCAGCTTGAGCGGGAATTACAATGAGCAGTTCTTC. It codes for CASSLSGNYNEQFF.

This clone occurred once. The genes are TRBV7-9 and TRBJ2-5, with D maybe TRBD1 (5 bases). Germline V lookup: CDR1 SEHNR, CDR2 FQNEAQ (reference sequence). This CDR3 spans 13 amino acids. Trimming took off 4 bases at V and 7 bases at J, with 13 bases between the two ends. The CDR3 region has the DNA TGTGCCAGCAGCTCCGGTTGGCAGGGGACCCAGTACTTC. This sequence encodes CASSSGWQGTQYF.

The chain employs TRBV25-1 and TRBJ2-2; 15 nucleotides line up with TRBD2. The CDR3 totals 18 residues. The germline V gene encodes CDR1 MGHDK and CDR2 SYGVNS. V shed 7 bases, J shed 4 bases, and the junction held 10 bases outside the gene matches. This CDR3 is CASIRRGLAGGGTGELFF. CDR3 DNA: TGTGCCAGCATCCGAAGGGGACTAGCGGGAGGAGGCACCGGGGAGCTGTTTTTT.

Only a few counts were recorded for this clone. An end of the junction does not agree with germline; a read error may underlie this. The rearrangement uses TRBV5-1 and TRBJ2-5; 8 nucleotides align to TRBD1. Per the germline V gene, CDR1 is SGHRS and CDR2 is YFSETQ. The CDR3 has 12 residues. For the CDR3, the DNA is TGCGCCAGCAGCCCGGAGACAGGGGCATCGAACTTC. It translates to CASSPETGASNF.

The table lists this clone with a count of one. CDR3 loop: CASSVSGTPSLNEQFF. In DNA form, the CDR3 reads TGCGCCAGCAGCGTATCCGGGACCCCGAGCCTGAATGAGCAGTTCTTC. The chain couples TRBV5-1 to TRBJ2-1; D tentatively reads TRBD1 or TRBD2 (5 bases each). This CDR3 region has 16 residues. V shed 4 bases and J shed 7 bases, with 21 bases lying between them. Germline V gene sequence: CDR1 SGHRS, CDR2 YFSETQ.

Note on this clone: A much larger clone sits a single nucleotide away, making a read error possible. Additional DNA sequences in this sample encode the identical CDR3. V gene TRBV7-6 combines with J gene TRBJ2-3; 7 positions agree with TRBD1. CDR1 and CDR2 from the germline V gene are SGHVS and FNYEAQ. There are 16 residues in the CDR3. With V trimmed by 6 bases and J by 5 bases, 14 bases remained unmatched. CDR3 sequence: CASSLATGVRVDTQYF. Here the CDR3 DNA reads TGTGCCAGCAGTTTGGCTACAGGGGTTCGGGTAGATACGCAGTATTTT.

This clone was counted at least ten times. The V gene is TRBV6-4, the J gene TRBJ1-1, with D perhaps TRBD1 (5 bases). The germline gives CDR1 MRHNA, CDR2 SNTAGT. The CDR3 is made up of 13 amino acids. V was pared by 6 bases and J by 7 bases, with 15 bases between. Written as DNA, the CDR3 is TGTGCCAGCAGCCGACAGACCGGTGGTGAAGCTTTCTTT. Protein: CASSRQTGGEAFF.

The chain uses TRBV28 and TRBJ1-5; D is undetermined. This CDR3 contains 14 residues. Trimming removed 4 bases at V and 1 base at J, with 8 bases between. CDR1 and CDR2 from the germline V gene are MDHEN and SYDVKM. Here the CDR3 reads CASSWLASNQPQHF. Written as DNA, the CDR3 is TGTGCCAGCAGTTGGCTGGCAAGCAATCAGCCCCAGCATTTT.

The table lists this clone with many counts. The chain links TRBV7-6 to TRBJ2-7, with D perhaps being TRBD1 or TRBD2 (6 bases each). The CDR3 runs 15 residues. Trimming cost V 5 bases and J 2 bases, with 16 bases left between them. The germline V gene has CDR1 SGHVS and CDR2 FNYEAQ. CDR3 DNA sequence: TGTGCCAGCAGCCTGGGGTCAGGGGAGGCCTACGAGCAGTACTTC. Residues: CASSLGSGEAYEQYF.

The CDR3 DNA follows: TGCGCCAGCAGCCGAGAGGAGGTTCTTTTAACAGATACGCAGTATTTT. It encodes CASSREEVLLTDTQYF. The chain recombines TRBV4-1 with TRBJ2-3; TRBD2 might be the D (5 bases). Germline assignment: CDR1 MGHRA and CDR2 YSYEKL. V was clipped by 4 bases and J by 3 bases, with 17 bases between them. This CDR3 has 16 residues.

This chain uses TRBV30 with TRBJ2-7, with D unresolved. The CDR3 is 13 residues long. V shed 5 bases and J shed 2 bases, with 13 bases lying between them. Germline V gene data show CDR1 as GTSNPN and CDR2 as SVGIG (reference sequence). CDR3 protein: CAWGDFPPYEQYF. Here the CDR3 DNA reads TGTGCCTGGGGTGACTTTCCCCCCTACGAGCAGTACTTC. Looking up the rest from reference TRBV30 and TRBJ2-7 gives the full variable domain: SQTIHQWPATLVQPVGSPLSLECTVEGTSNPNLYWYRQAAGRGLQLLFYSVGIGQISSEVPQNLSASRPQDRQFILSSKKLLLSDSGFYLCAWGDFPPYEQYFGPGTRLTVT.

This clone turned up a few times. The chain is built from TRBV28 and TRBJ1-1; 8 bases align to TRBD1. The J segment lost 4 bases and the V segment lost 5 bases, leaving 6 bases of the junction unmatched. Germline V gives CDR1 MDHEN, CDR2 SYDVKM. This CDR3 comprises 14 residues. CDR3 in DNA: TGTGCCAGCAGTGAAAGGACAGGGTTCACTGAAGCTTTCTTT. It codes for CASSERTGFTEAFF.

This chain connects TRBV5-6 to TRBJ2-7; 12 bases fit TRBD2. Germline V CDR1 and CDR2: SGHDT, YYEEEE. The CDR3 has 17 residues. Trimming cost V 3 bases and J 0 bases; bases outside gene matches: 7. CDR3 in amino acids: CASSSGTSGRSSYEQYF. The CDR3 DNA sequence: TGTGCCAGCAGCTCCGGGACTAGCGGGCGTAGCTCCTACGAGCAGTACTTC. Filled out from reference TRBV5-6 and TRBJ2-7, the complete variable domain reads DAGVTQSPTHLIKTRGQQVTLRCSPKSGHDTVSWYQQALGQGPQFIFQYYEEEERQRGNFPDRFSGHQFPNYSSELNVNALLLGDSALYLCASSSGTSGRSSYEQYFGPGTRLTVT.